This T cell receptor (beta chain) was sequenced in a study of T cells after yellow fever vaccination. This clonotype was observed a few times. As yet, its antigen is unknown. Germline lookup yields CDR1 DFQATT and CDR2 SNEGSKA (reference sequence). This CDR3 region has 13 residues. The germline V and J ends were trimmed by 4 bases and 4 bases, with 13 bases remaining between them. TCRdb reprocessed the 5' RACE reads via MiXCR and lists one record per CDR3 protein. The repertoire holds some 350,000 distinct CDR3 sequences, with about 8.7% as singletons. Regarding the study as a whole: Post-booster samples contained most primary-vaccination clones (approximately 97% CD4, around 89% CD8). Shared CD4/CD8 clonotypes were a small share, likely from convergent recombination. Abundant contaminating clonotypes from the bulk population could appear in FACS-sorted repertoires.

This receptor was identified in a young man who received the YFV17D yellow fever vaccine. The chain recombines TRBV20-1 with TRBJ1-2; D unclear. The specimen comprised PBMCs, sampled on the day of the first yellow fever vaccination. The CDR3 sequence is CSATSVGGYGYTF. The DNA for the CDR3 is TGCAGTGCTACTTCGGTCGGCGGCTATGGCTACACCTTC.